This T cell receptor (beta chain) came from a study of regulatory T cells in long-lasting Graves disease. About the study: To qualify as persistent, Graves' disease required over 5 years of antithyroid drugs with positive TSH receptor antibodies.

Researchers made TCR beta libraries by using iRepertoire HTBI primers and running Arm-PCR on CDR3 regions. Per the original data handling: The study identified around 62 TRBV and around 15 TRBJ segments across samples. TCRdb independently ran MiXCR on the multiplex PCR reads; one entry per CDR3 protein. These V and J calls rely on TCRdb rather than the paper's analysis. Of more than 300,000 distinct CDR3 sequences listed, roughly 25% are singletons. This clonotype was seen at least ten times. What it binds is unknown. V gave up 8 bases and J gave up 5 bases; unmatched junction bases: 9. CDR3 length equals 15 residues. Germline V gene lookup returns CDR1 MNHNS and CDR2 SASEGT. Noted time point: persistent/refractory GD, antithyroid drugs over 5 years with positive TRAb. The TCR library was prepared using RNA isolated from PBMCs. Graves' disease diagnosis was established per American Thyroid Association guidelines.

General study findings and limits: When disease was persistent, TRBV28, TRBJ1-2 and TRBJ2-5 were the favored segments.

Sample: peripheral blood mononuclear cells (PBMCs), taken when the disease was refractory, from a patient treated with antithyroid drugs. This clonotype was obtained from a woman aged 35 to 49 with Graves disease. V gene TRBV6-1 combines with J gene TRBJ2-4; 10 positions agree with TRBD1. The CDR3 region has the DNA TGTGCCAGCTCCCGGGGACAGGGGAAGGAAAACATTCAGTACTTC. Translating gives CASSRGQGKENIQYF.